This T cell receptor (beta chain) was sequenced for a study of blood T cell repertoires in COVID-19. In the study overall: The samples span acute and convalescent COVID-19 from the United States, Italy and Spain. PBMCs, B-cell-depleted T cells, or T cells provided the cDNA or gDNA that made up the material.

Study processing details: Amplified reference gene primers provided the basis for estimating nucleated cell counts. Data came from immunoSEQ multiplex PCR; TCRdb stores just in-frame clones and leaves some out. The D gene and trimming were derived from the DNA, and the V and J assignments and clone size from that table. The table lists 150,000 to 200,000 clones, 70% to 85% of them singletons, with 20% to 25% in the top ten. CDR1 is MNHEY, CDR2 SMNVEV, per germline (reference sequence). The CDR3 covers 16 residues. The junction had 8 bases not matched to a gene; V was cut back by 1 base and J by 3 bases.

The chain couples TRBV27 to TRBJ2-7, with TRBD1 identical over 8 bases. This TCR was recovered from a woman over 75 with acute or convalescent COVID-19. Material: peripheral blood. The CDR3: CASSLFRQGKIYEQYF. CDR3 DNA: TGTGCCAGCAGTTTATTCAGACAGGGGAAGATCTACGAGCAGTACTTC.